The 27 T cell receptor beta chains in this list originate from one sample, sequenced in a study of blood T cell repertoires in COVID-19. The repertoire was sequenced with immunoSEQ multiplex PCR; TCRdb's copy has only in-frame clones and lacks some. The sample lists 150,000 to 200,000 clones, around 83% occurring once. Input material: PBMCs or T cells enriched from blood (not recorded which). The receptors shown here come from a woman in her twenties or thirties who had been exposed to COVID-19.

CDR3 loop: CASSLLQGGGTQYF. The CDR3 coding sequence is TGTGCCAGCAGCTTACTACAGGGAGGGGGGACCCAGTACTTC. The rearrangement links TRBV7-9 to TRBJ2-5; perhaps TRBD2 as D (7 bases). With 2 bases removed from V and 7 bases from J, the gap between germline ends came to 14 bases. The CDR3 runs to 14 residues. Germline V gene sequence: CDR1 SEHNR, CDR2 FQNEAQ (reference sequence).

The chain couples TRBV7-6 to TRBJ1-4, with 9 nucleotides matching TRBD1. With V trimmed by 5 bases and J by 6 bases, 7 bases remained unmatched. The CDR3 runs 15 residues. In germline, CDR1 is SGHVS, CDR2 FNYEAQ. CDR3 sequence reads: CASSLRQGEDEKLFF. CDR3 sequence (DNA): TGTGCCAGCAGCCTTCGACAGGGGGAGGATGAAAAACTGTTTTTT.

The rearrangement joins TRBV5-4 to TRBJ1-5; 9 bases align to TRBD1. Germline V gene lookup returns CDR1 SGHNT and CDR2 YYREEE (reference sequence). Unmatched junction bases numbered 6, after V lost 3 bases and J lost 2 bases. CDR3 size: 16 residues. The CDR3 loop is CASSSQGAAGNQPQHF. DNA of the CDR3: TGTGCCAGCAGCTCACAGGGGGCTGCGGGCAATCAGCCCCAGCATTTT.

The chain recombines TRBV21-1 with TRBJ2-1; the D segment call TRBD1 is taken from the table without a DNA check. TRBV21-1 is designated a pseudogene. There are 12 residues in the CDR3. CDR3 sequence reads: CASLETGNEQFF. CDR3 coding DNA: TGTGCCAGCCTCGAAACAGGGAATGAGCAGTTCTTC.

The chain links TRBV2 to TRBJ2-4, with D possibly TRBD2 on 5 matching bases. Germline CDR1 and CDR2: SNHLY and FYNNEI. The CDR3 length is 18 residues. The V end lost 4 bases, the J end lost 0 bases, and 19 bases lay between the germline ends. CDR3 sequence reads: CASSVLSLRAQAKNIQYF. CDR3 DNA sequence: TGTGCCAGCAGTGTTTTATCGCTGAGGGCCCAAGCCAAAAACATTCAGTACTTC.

This clone was detected only once. The chain recombines TRBV19 with TRBJ2-1; TRBD2 aligns across 9 bases. Germline lookup yields CDR1 LNHDA and CDR2 SQIVND (reference sequence). With 5 bases clipped from V and 8 bases from J, the junction kept 13 bases outside the gene matches. The length of the CDR3 is 16 residues. CDR3 nucleotide sequence: TGTGCCAGTAGTGTACAGAGCGGGGGGATCCGGGATGAGCAGTTCTTC. Translating gives CASSVQSGGIRDEQFF.

CDR3 residues: CASSSVGGTTDTQYF. The CDR3 DNA reads TGTGCCAGCAGCTCCGTCGGGGGGACCACAGATACGCAGTATTTT. This chain connects TRBV3-1 (or the pseudogene TRBV3-2) to TRBJ2-3, with TRBD2 identical over 7 bases. V shed 5 bases, J shed 2 bases, and the junction held 7 bases outside the gene matches. CDR1 and CDR2 (germline): LGHDT, YNNKEL (reference sequence). The CDR3 has 15 amino acids.

The rearrangement joins TRBV4-1 to TRBJ2-1, with TRBD1 identical over 9 bases. Unmatched junction bases numbered 3, after V lost 6 bases and J lost 6 bases. Germline CDR1 and CDR2: MGHRA and YSYEKL. The CDR3 spans 13 residues. CDR3 sequence reads: CASRGQGRNEQFF. The DNA of the CDR3 is TGCGCCAGCAGGGGACAGGGCCGCAATGAGCAGTTCTTC.

For this clone: The sample contains more than one DNA sequence encoding this CDR3. The chain employs TRBV5-6 and TRBJ2-3, with D possibly being TRBD2 (6 bases). V lost 2 bases, J lost 0 bases, and 10 bases lay in between. The CDR3 runs to 15 residues. Germline CDR1 reads SGHDT; CDR2 reads YYEEEE. The CDR3 is CASSFRGTSTDTQYF. Here the CDR3 DNA reads TGTGCCAGCAGCTTTCGTGGGACTAGCACAGATACGCAGTATTTT.

The chain links TRBV4-1 to TRBJ1-2; 7 bases line up with TRBD1. The CDR3 contains 15 residues. Germline V CDR1 and CDR2: MGHRA, YSYEKL. V lost 5 bases to trimming and J lost 1 base; unmatched junction nucleotides: 7. CDR3 DNA sequence: TGCGCCAGCAGCGTAGGGACAGAAAATAACTATGGCTACACCTTC. Amino acid sequence: CASSVGTENNYGYTF.

The J gene is TRBJ2-7, the V gene TRBV19; a weak D match, TRBD1 (5 bases). The CDR3 is made up of 16 amino acids. CDR1 and CDR2 (germline): LNHDA, SQIVND (reference sequence). V was shortened by 3 bases and J by 0 bases, with 15 bases between the two germline ends. CDR3 bases: TGTGCCAGTAGTATCACAGGCCGTGTTAGCTCCTACGAGCAGTACTTC. Protein: CASSITGRVSSYEQYF. Looking up the rest from reference TRBV19 and TRBJ2-7 gives the full variable domain: DGGITQSPKYLFRKEGQNVTLSCEQNLNHDAMYWYRQDPGQGLRLIYYSQIVNDFQKGDIAEGYSVSREKKESFPLTVTSAQKNPTAFYLCASSITGRVSSYEQYFGPGTRLTVT.

The genes are TRBV6-5 and TRBJ2-1; 10 nucleotides agree with TRBD1. V shed 10 bases, J shed 6 bases, and the junction held 12 bases outside the gene matches. This CDR3 has 15 amino acids. From germline, CDR1 is MNHEY and CDR2 SVGAGI. The CDR3 spells CATRKGRTGGNEQFF. The CDR3 DNA is TGTGCCACTCGAAAAGGGAGGACAGGGGGCAATGAGCAGTTCTTC.

The rearrangement links TRBV30 to TRBJ1-3, with a weak D call TRBD1 (6 bases). Germline CDR1 is GTSNPN and CDR2 is SVGIG (reference sequence). The V end lost 7 bases, the J end lost 2 bases, and 12 bases lay between the germline ends. The CDR3 has 13 residues. The CDR3 bases are TGTGCCTCCCTGGGGGGGCCTGGAAACACCATATATTTT. As protein: CASLGGPGNTIYF.

This clone was detected once. The chain employs TRBV6-5 and TRBJ1-2; 9 bases align to TRBD1. V lost 2 bases to trimming and J lost 8 bases; unmatched junction nucleotides: 3. Germline V CDR1 and CDR2: MNHEY, SVGAGI. This CDR3 contains 13 residues. The DNA for the CDR3 is TGTGCCAGCAGTTACGGGACAGGGCTAGGCTACACCTTC. Translation gives CASSYGTGLGYTF.

The rearrangement uses TRBV5-1 and TRBJ1-6, with TRBD1 as a possible D gene (6 bases). Germline CDR1 and CDR2: SGHRS and YFSETQ. This CDR3 spans 15 amino acids. Trimming took off 0 bases at V and 10 bases at J, with 14 bases between the two ends. The CDR3 region is CASSLVAEGDSPLHF. For the CDR3, the DNA is TGCGCCAGCAGCTTGGTAGCCGAGGGGGACTCACCCCTCCACTTT.

The chain has TRBV5-1 and TRBJ1-1, with D perhaps TRBD1 (5 bases). CDR3 size: 15 residues. Trimming stripped 0 bases from V and 3 bases from J, with 12 bases between. Per germline, CDR1 SGHRS and CDR2 YFSETQ. The CDR3 DNA reads TGCGCCAGCAGCTTGGATAACAGGTTGTACACTGAAGCTTTCTTT. The encoded protein is CASSLDNRLYTEAFF.

This CDR3 is CASKNDRMNTEAFF. The CDR3 DNA reads TGTGCCAGTAAGAACGACAGGATGAACACTGAAGCTTTCTTT. The chain joins TRBV19 to TRBJ1-1, with D possibly matching TRBD1 (6 bases). CDR1 is LNHDA, CDR2 SQIVND, per germline (reference sequence). This CDR3 is 14 amino acids long. V lost 7 bases, J lost 0 bases, and 12 bases lay in between.

This CDR3 is CASSLAGVANYGYTF. CDR3 DNA: TGTGCCAGCAGCTTAGCCGGGGTAGCTAACTATGGCTACACCTTC. The V call is TRBV7-2, the J call TRBJ1-2, with D hard to call. The CDR3 runs 15 residues. The V end lost 0 bases, the J end lost 0 bases, and 8 bases lay between the germline ends. The V gene's germline CDR1 is SGHTA and CDR2 FQGNSA.

V is TRBV25-1 and J is TRBJ1-3, with no clear D. CDR1 MGHDK and CDR2 SYGVNS come from the germline V gene. This CDR3 is built from 12 residues. The germline V and J ends were trimmed by 3 bases and 9 bases, with 9 bases remaining between them. The DNA for the CDR3 is TGTGCCAGCAGTGACCACTCAAGCACCATATATTTT. The encoded protein is CASSDHSSTIYF.

In its sample, this clone was seen once. This chain connects TRBV14 to TRBJ2-7, with D maybe TRBD1 (6 bases). The CDR3 has 12 residues. V was shortened by 9 bases and J by 0 bases, with 9 bases between the two germline ends. Germline loops: CDR1 SGHDN, CDR2 FVKESK. The CDR3 DNA reads as TGTGCCAGTCAGGGGAGCTCCTACGAGCAGTACTTC. Translated: CASQGSSYEQYF.

J is TRBJ2-2 and V is TRBV27; a possible D gene is TRBD1 (6 bases). Germline CDR1 and CDR2: MNHEY and SMNVEV (reference sequence). This CDR3 spans 15 amino acids. The V end was cut by 8 bases, the J end by 5 bases, with 18 bases between. This chain's CDR3 is CASALRDTLTGELFF. The CDR3 coding sequence is TGTGCCAGCGCCCTTCGGGACACCTTGACCGGGGAGCTGTTTTTT.

The V call is TRBV19, the J call TRBJ1-5; 11 bases map to TRBD1. Germline V CDR1 and CDR2: LNHDA, SQIVND (reference sequence). The CDR3 covers 13 residues. V trimming: 5 bases; J trimming: 7 bases; junction bases outside the gene matches: 1. This CDR3 is CASSGTGGQPQHF. The CDR3 nucleotides are TGTGCCAGTAGTGGGACAGGGGGACAGCCCCAGCATTTT. The entire variable domain, with the rest obtained from reference TRBV19 and TRBJ1-5, is as follows: DGGITQSPKYLFRKEGQNVTLSCEQNLNHDAMYWYRQDPGQGLRLIYYSQIVNDFQKGDIAEGYSVSREKKESFPLTVTSAQKNPTAFYLCASSGTGGQPQHFGDGTRLSIL.

V gene TRBV30 combines with J gene TRBJ1-1; no clear D. The CDR3 is 15 amino acids. Germline assignment: CDR1 GTSNPN and CDR2 SVGIG (reference sequence). Trimming removed 0 bases at V and 1 base at J, with 12 bases between. The CDR3 DNA sequence: TGTGCCTGGAGTGTAGCCTACAGAACGAACACTGAAGCTTTCTTT. This codes for CAWSVAYRTNTEAFF.

The CDR3 sequence is CASSMDRHGYTF. The CDR3 coding sequence is TGTGCCAGTAGTATGGACAGGCATGGCTACACCTTC. J is TRBJ1-2 and V is TRBV19; 7 positions match TRBD1. V dropped 3 bases and J dropped 6; count of bases not matched to a gene: 1. The CDR3 is 12 residues long. Germline CDR1 is LNHDA and CDR2 is SQIVND (reference sequence).

The table lists this clone with a few counts. This rearrangement joins TRBV9 to TRBJ1-4; D ambiguous. CDR3 size: 14 residues. V was cut by 3 bases and J by 8 bases, with 14 bases left in between. CDR1 and CDR2 from the germline V gene are SGDLS and YYNGEE. The CDR3 spells CASSAEGGNEKLFF. DNA for the CDR3: TGTGCCAGCAGCGCCGAGGGAGGGAACGAAAAACTGTTTTTT. Full variable domain (missing parts from reference TRBV9 and TRBJ1-4): DSGVTQTPKHLITATGQRVTLRCSPRSGDLSVYWYQQSLDQGLQFLIQYYNGEERAKGNILERFSAQQFPDLHSELNLSSLELGDSALYFCASSAEGGNEKLFFGSGTQLSVL.

This clone was counted a few times. The genes are TRBV3-1 (or the pseudogene TRBV3-2) and TRBJ2-7, with no clear D. The CDR3 is made up of 15 amino acids. Trimming took off 1 base at V and 2 bases at J, with 12 bases between the two ends. Germline CDR1 is LGHDT and CDR2 is YNNKEL (reference sequence). The CDR3 DNA is TGTGCCAGCAGCCAAGTGTTAGCAGCTACCTACGAGCAGTACTTC. Encoded protein: CASSQVLAATYEQYF.

This chain connects TRBV6-4 to TRBJ2-3; D is uncertain. This CDR3 is built from 13 residues. Germline assignment: CDR1 MRHNA and CDR2 SNTAGT. The V end was cut by 5 bases, the J end by 5 bases, with 11 bases between. CDR3 residues: CASSLEDGDTQYF. The CDR3 DNA reads TGTGCCAGCAGTCTCGAGGATGGAGATACGCAGTATTTT.